Shown below are 19 T cell receptor beta chains from a single sample sequenced in a study of early T cells in non-severe SARS-CoV-2 infection (dated by TCRdb to the early 2020s). Library preparation used 5' RACE. Sequenced on a NextSeq 500. Clones were called with MiXCR by TCRdb after fastp trimmed the public reads at Q25, and only in-frame beta chains were retained. Entries that share a CDR3 protein sequence are merged under the most common genes and DNA. The sample table contains 84,000 or so distinct CDR3 sequences; only one count was recorded for 11% to 15% of them. The top ten clones comprise approximately 9.9% of the sample. The sample comprised whole blood. All receptors derive from an adult who was a healthcare worker with PCR-confirmed SARS-CoV-2 infection or an uninfected control (not recorded which).

This clonotype was seen a handful of times. V is TRBV7-9 and J is TRBJ2-1, with 7 bases that match TRBD1. The CDR3 is made up of 16 amino acids. J was trimmed by 8 bases and V by 5 bases; bases with no gene match: 15. Germline-derived CDR1 and CDR2 are SEHNR and FQNEAQ (reference sequence). The CDR3 coding sequence is TGTGCCAGCAGCAGCAGACAGGGTGAGCGGCTTCATGAGCAGTTCTTC. This gives the protein CASSSRQGERLHEQFF.

This clonotype was seen more than once but under ten times. The chain links TRBV2 to TRBJ2-3; a possible D gene is TRBD1 (6 bases). Germline V gene lookup returns CDR1 SNHLY and CDR2 FYNNEI. V dropped 6 bases and J dropped 4 bases, with 11 bases sitting between them. CDR3 length equals 13 residues. In DNA form, the CDR3 reads TGTGCCAGCAGCGACAGGTGGGCAGATACGCAGTATTTT. Its protein is CASSDRWADTQYF. Variable domain in full (rest from reference TRBV2 and TRBJ2-3): EPEVTQTPSHQVTQMGQEVILRCVPISNHLYFYWYRQILGQKVEFLVSFYNNEISEKSEIFDDQFSVERPDGSNFTLKIRSTKLEDSAMYFCASSDRWADTQYFGPGTRLTVL.

The V gene is TRBV5-5, the J gene TRBJ1-6; D gene ambiguous. With 4 bases removed from V and 7 bases from J, the gap between germline ends came to 12 bases. The CDR3 consists of 14 residues. CDR1 SGHKS and CDR2 YYEKEE come from the germline V gene (reference sequence). The CDR3 reads CASSPEAVNSPLHF. In DNA, the CDR3 is TGTGCCAGCAGCCCGGAGGCCGTCAATTCACCCCTCCACTTT.

The rearrangement links TRBV29-1 to TRBJ1-1; D is undetermined. The V and J ends lost 5 bases and 6 bases respectively, with 19 bases between them. Germline CDR1 reads SQVTM; CDR2 reads ANQGSEA. CDR3 size: 14 residues. The CDR3 nucleotides read TGCAGCGTTCTCCCCCCGTTAACCGACGCTGAAGCTTTCTTT. It codes for CSVLPPLTDAEAFF.

The chain is built from TRBV9 and TRBJ2-2; unclear D gene. The CDR3 runs to 12 residues. The germline gives CDR1 SGDLS, CDR2 YYNGEE. Trimming shortened V by 2 bases and J by 7 bases, and 6 bases separated the two germline ends. CDR3 DNA sequence: TGTGCCAGCAGCGTCGCAATCGGGGAGCTGTTTTTT. This gives the protein CASSVAIGELFF.

V usage is TRBV6-2 or TRBV6-3 and J usage is TRBJ2-5; TRBD1 is a possible D gene (6 bases). This CDR3 spans 15 amino acids. V gave up 4 bases and J gave up 3 bases, with 15 bases separating them. The V gene's germline CDR1 is MNHEY and CDR2 SVGEGT. The CDR3 DNA sequence: TGTGCCAGCAGTTGGCGCGGACAGATAAAAGAGACCCAGTACTTC. Translation: CASSWRGQIKETQYF.

This clonotype was seen a few times. V usage is TRBV12-3 or TRBV12-4 and J usage is TRBJ2-1, with D uncertain. The CDR3 totals 14 residues. Trimming took off 5 bases at V and 6 bases at J, with 14 bases between the two ends. This CDR3 is CASSPSWPPNEQFF. For the CDR3, the DNA is TGTGCCAGCAGTCCCTCCTGGCCCCCCAATGAGCAGTTCTTC.

Of note for this clonotype: One junction end does not reproduce the germline sequence, and a read error may be involved. The J gene is TRBJ2-7, the V gene TRBV7-9; D may be TRBD2 (6 bases). This CDR3 contains 13 residues. Germline lookup yields CDR1 SEHNR and CDR2 FQNEAQ (reference sequence). Here the CDR3 reads CASSYRDSNEQYF. In DNA, the CDR3 is TGTGCCAGCAGCTACCGGGACTCCAACGAGCAGTACTTC.

This clonotype is categorized as medium-sized. This sequence joins TRBV29-1 and TRBJ2-4, with TRBD2 as a possible D gene (5 bases). The germline V gene encodes CDR1 SQVTM and CDR2 ANQGSEA. V was clipped by 6 bases and J by 0 bases, with 30 bases between them. The CDR3 totals 20 residues. CDR3 loop: CSVSDFSALSQHLAKNIQYF. In nucleotides, the CDR3 is TGCAGCGTCTCAGACTTTAGCGCACTTAGCCAGCACTTAGCCAAAAACATTCAGTACTTC.

This chain uses TRBV27 with TRBJ1-1; 8 nucleotides agree with TRBD1. J lost 11 bases, V lost 5 bases, and 10 bases had no gene match. Germline V lookup: CDR1 MNHEY, CDR2 SMNVEV (reference sequence). The CDR3 totals 13 residues. The chain's CDR3 is CASSINRGTVAFF. The CDR3 nucleotides read TGTGCCAGCAGTATCAACAGGGGGACGGTGGCTTTCTTT.

This clonotype was recorded a few times. V and J are TRBV5-6 and TRBJ1-3, with D possibly being TRBD1 (5 bases). V lost 4 bases to trimming and J lost 0 bases, with 14 bases between them. Germline CDR1 is SGHDT and CDR2 is YYEEEE. CDR3 length: 16 residues. As DNA, the CDR3 is TGTGCCAGCAGCCTGGGACCGAATCGCTCTGGAAACACCATATATTTT. Translating gives CASSLGPNRSGNTIYF.

This clonotype was seen only a few times. The chain employs TRBV4-1 and TRBJ2-1, with D unclear. The CDR3 totals 15 residues. Germline V gene lookup returns CDR1 MGHRA and CDR2 YSYEKL. Trimming cost V 1 base and J 5 bases, with 12 bases left between them. The CDR3: CASSQVQRKNNEQFF. The CDR3 coding sequence is TGCGCCAGCAGCCAAGTTCAACGAAAAAACAATGAGCAGTTCTTC.

By sample fraction, this clonotype is medium-sized. The rearrangement joins TRBV14 to TRBJ2-7; D is ambiguous. Germline CDR1 is SGHDN and CDR2 is FVKESK. The CDR3 spans 12 residues. Trimming removed 0 bases from V and 9 bases from J, with 9 bases in between. The CDR3 loop is CASSQDMAGQYF. In DNA, the CDR3 is TGTGCCAGCAGCCAAGATATGGCAGGGCAGTACTTC. Together with reference TRBV14 and TRBJ2-7, the CDR3 gives the full variable domain: EAGVTQFPSHSVIEKGQTVTLRCDPISGHDNLYWYRRVMGKEIKFLLHFVKESKQDESGMPNNRFLAERTGGTYSTLKVQPAELEDSGVYFCASSQDMAGQYFGPGTRLTVT.

This clonotype occurred a few times. This chain links TRBV5-6 with TRBJ1-5; no clear D. Trimming shortened V by 5 bases and J by 0 bases, and 12 bases separated the two germline ends. The CDR3 consists of 15 residues. Per germline, CDR1 SGHDT and CDR2 YYEEEE. In nucleotides, the CDR3 is TGTGCCAGCAGGCGGCCCTACCATAGCAATCAGCCCCAGCATTTT. The encoded protein is CASRRPYHSNQPQHF.

This rearrangement joins TRBV11-2 to TRBJ1-2; a weak D match, TRBD1 (5 bases). This CDR3 has 17 residues. Germline assignment: CDR1 SGHAT and CDR2 FQNNGV. Trimming cost V 0 bases and J 2 bases, with 16 bases left between them. CDR3 residues: CASSLDQGAADNYGYTF. CDR3 DNA: TGTGCCAGCAGCTTAGATCAAGGGGCAGCGGACAACTATGGCTACACCTTC.

V and J are TRBV5-6 and TRBJ1-1, with unresolved D. V was pared by 2 bases and J by 1 base, with 6 bases between. The CDR3 length is 13 residues. Germline assignment: CDR1 SGHDT and CDR2 YYEEEE. The CDR3 coding sequence is TGTGCCAGCAGCTTCGGAGCGAACACTGAAGCTTTCTTT. Its protein is CASSFGANTEAFF.

This chain links TRBV5-6 with TRBJ2-1; 12 positions match TRBD2. This CDR3 has 15 amino acids. Germline loops: CDR1 SGHDT, CDR2 YYEEEE. After removal of 1 base from V and 10 bases from J, the junction contained 6 bases not matched to a gene. This CDR3 is CASSLLAGGPGEQFF. Here the CDR3 DNA reads TGTGCCAGCAGCTTGCTAGCGGGGGGGCCTGGAGAGCAGTTCTTC.

This clonotype has just a few counts. The rearrangement uses TRBV5-4 and TRBJ1-1, with D possibly being TRBD1 (5 bases). Germline V CDR1 and CDR2: SGHNT, YYREEE (reference sequence). CDR3 length equals 14 residues. Deletions cut 3 bases from V and 5 bases from J, with 14 bases between. This CDR3 is CASSSGQGRTEAFF. The CDR3 nucleotides read TGTGCCAGCAGCTCCGGACAAGGGAGAACTGAAGCTTTCTTT.

The chain is built from TRBV29-1 and TRBJ1-1; D gene unclear. V lost 6 bases, J lost 1 base, and 12 bases lay in between. The CDR3 has 13 residues. Per germline, CDR1 SQVTM and CDR2 ANQGSEA. The CDR3 is CSVKDGGNTEAFF. The DNA of the CDR3 is TGCAGCGTGAAGGACGGAGGGAACACTGAAGCTTTCTTT. The full variable domain, completed using reference TRBV29-1 and TRBJ1-1, is SAVISQKPSRDICQRGTSLTIQCQVDSQVTMMFWYRQQPGQSLTLIATANQGSEATYESGFVIDKFPISRPNLTFSTLTVSNMSPEDSSIYLCSVKDGGNTEAFFGQGTRLTVV.